The entry below describes one T cell receptor beta chain. The antigen it recognizes is unknown. Base qualities were left out, and no much larger clone turns up one base away. The V and J ends are trimmed by 2 bases and 5 bases, leaving 8 bases between them. There are 12 amino acids in the CDR3, from cysteine to phenylalanine inclusive. This entry keeps only the CDR3 DNA: 36 bases, framed from base 1. CDR1 and CDR2 were assigned from the germline V gene as SGHRS and YFSETQ. Sequencing used an Illumina NovaSeq 6000. Using 5'RACE with constant-segment primers, TCRalpha and TCRbeta cDNA libraries were constructed, with sample barcodes and unique molecular identifiers added in the process. Trizol reagent was used to extract RNA from every sample. Amplification of the libraries took two PCR steps, and the second step added a second sample barcode plus Illumina TruSeq adapters. Libraries were sequenced on an Illumina NovaSeq with 2 x 150 bp paired-end reads. In the authors' own workflow: With migec v1.2.7, reads were demultiplexed and then collapsed into UMI-guided consensus sequences. With mixcr v2.1.11, UMI consensuses were aligned to TRA and TRB V and J templates and assembled into clonotypes. A clonotype was counted as expanded or contracted only if both edgeR and NoisET called the change significant, with noise models trained on biological replicates. For edgeR calls, the thresholds were a false discovery rate-adjusted p below 0.01 and a log2 fold-change of 1. As an exploratory analysis of dynamics, max-normalized trajectories of the 1000 most abundant clonotypes were examined by PCA with hierarchical clustering. Separately sequenced CD4+ and CD8+ repertoires were used to assign the CD4 or CD8 phenotype of responding clones. TCRdb cleaned the public reads at Q25 with fastp, built clones with MiXCR and kept in-frame beta chains. Every distinct CDR3 protein forms one entry, paired with its most common genes and DNA. None of the V and J calls come from the authors' own analysis; TCRdb made them. In all, the sample holds about 180,000 distinct CDR3 sequences, and 16% of those were seen once. Jointly, the top ten make up about 2% of the sample.

The data were taken from a study of T-cell memory formation after mild COVID-19 (dated by TCRdb to 2020 to 2023). Background on the whole study: Most TCR sequence clusters were specific to one of the two donors. In two donors, T-cell clones that expanded and contracted after mild COVID-19 were tracked by sequencing TCRalpha and TCRbeta repertoires over time. Two young, previously healthy adult volunteers, one female and one male, were included in the cohort.

Ficoll-Paque density gradient centrifugation was the method used to isolate PBMCs. The study at large found these results: Some responding clones were detected in pre-infection memory, which suggested that pre-existing cross-reactive memory T cells had joined the SARS-CoV-2 response. Whether the second-wave clones peaking on day 37 were SARS-CoV-2 specific was not confirmed. Only a couple of mild cases were covered in the study, and larger cohorts including severe cases with pre-infection samples were considered necessary. Contracting CD4+ clones were found mainly in CM and EM memory subsets, while CD8+ clones were enriched in EMRA. From day 15 to 85, contracting clones showed balanced CD4/CD8 phenotypes, whereas a second wave of clones that expanded from day 15 to 37 leaned towards CD4+.

The chain is made from TRBV5-1 and TRBJ2-7; the D gene is unclear. Sequencing used PBMCs or a T cell subset sorted from them (not recorded which). This TCR was recovered from an adult woman who had mild COVID-19 (a few samples of this study predate the infection). The sample titles of this study are shuffled in the database, so cell type and time point are left out; the donor was told from shared clones. The nucleotides are TGCGCCAGCAGCTTACAGAGGAACGAGCAGTACTTC. This sequence encodes CASSLQRNEQYF.